This TCR beta chain derives from a study of cytomegalovirus exposure and HLA in healthy donors. Germline values: CDR1 MDHEN, CDR2 SYDVKM. Trimming pared 5 bases from V and 3 bases from J, leaving 11 bases between. CDR3 length: 13 residues. The PCR contained 60 Vbeta and 13 Jbeta primers. Clones were read by immunoSEQ multiplex PCR, and TCRdb kept only the in-frame ones, dropping some. The table includes about 130,000 clones, under 90% detected once. Sequenced sample: PBMCs. V is TRBV28 and J is TRBJ2-7; maybe TRBD1 (6 bases). The source is a woman in her forties in good health and CMV-seronegative. CDR3 sequence (DNA): TGTGCCAGCAGTCCGACAGGCCACTACGAGCAGTACTTC. Amino acid sequence: CASSPTGHYEQYF.